This T cell receptor beta chain is drawn from a study of siplizumab effects on memory and regulatory T cells. The study's findings and limits: Reactions containing siplizumab showed mappable alloreactive CD4+ clones averaging about 66% Treg-derived, versus about 27% in controls. Contribution to the alloresponse seemed major for naive T cells, which also seemed more diverse than memory cells. It was not possible to assign a naive or memory phenotype to roughly 80-95% of proliferating CD4+ or CD8+ clones. The study did not confirm that proliferating Tregs from siplizumab cultures were suppressive.

This clone was observed a few times. No antigen is known for it. Some clones are missing from TCRdb's copy, which holds only in-frame ones; the method was immunoSEQ multiplex PCR. The data hold 90,000 to 110,000 clones, with 85% to 95% observed a single time. This clonotype originated in a human donor in good health. The specimen sequenced was CD4+ T cells sorted from blood.

The CDR3 protein is CATRPTENTEAFF. CDR3 sequence (DNA): TGTGCCACCCGACCGACCGAAAACACTGAAGCTTTCTTT. The J gene is TRBJ1-1, the V gene TRBV10-3; D gene ambiguous. This CDR3 contains 13 residues. The germline gives CDR1 ENHRY, CDR2 SYGVKD. Deletions cut 10 bases from V and 2 bases from J, with 14 bases between.